This TCR beta chain was captured by sequencing in a study of blood T cell repertoires in COVID-19. The germline V and J ends were trimmed by 5 bases and 0 bases, with 8 bases remaining between them. The CDR3 runs to 14 residues. The germline CDR1 and CDR2 sequences are LNHDA and SQIVND (reference sequence). Repertoires were generated with immunoSEQ multiplex PCR, while TCRdb's copy carries only in-frame clones and drops some. The sample includes some 68,000 clones, 80% to 90% of them seen just once. This clone appeared a few times. The V gene is TRBV19, the J gene TRBJ1-5, with D unclear. Source material: peripheral blood. The clonotype was recovered from a human donor in a cohort sampled during active COVID-19. Written as DNA, the CDR3 is TGTGCCAGTAGTTGGCCTTATAGCAATCAGCCCCAGCATTTT. Translated, it gives CASSWPYSNQPQHF.